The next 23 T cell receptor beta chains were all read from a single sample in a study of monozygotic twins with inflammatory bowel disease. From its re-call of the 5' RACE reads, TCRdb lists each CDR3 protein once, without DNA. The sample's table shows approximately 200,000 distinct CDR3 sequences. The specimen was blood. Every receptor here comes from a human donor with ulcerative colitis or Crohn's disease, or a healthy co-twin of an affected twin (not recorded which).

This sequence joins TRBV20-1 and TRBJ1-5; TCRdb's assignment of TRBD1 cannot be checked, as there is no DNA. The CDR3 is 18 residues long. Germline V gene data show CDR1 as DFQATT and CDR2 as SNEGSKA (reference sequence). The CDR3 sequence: CSAIRGTGAGNNNQPQHF.

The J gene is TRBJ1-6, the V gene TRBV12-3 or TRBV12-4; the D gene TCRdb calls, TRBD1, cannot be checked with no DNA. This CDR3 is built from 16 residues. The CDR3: CASTLGRVTYNSPLHF.

CDR3: CASSGTGFAEAFF. The rearrangement joins TRBV18 to TRBJ1-1; absent DNA, TCRdb's TRBD1 call cannot be checked. This CDR3 has 13 amino acids. Germline V CDR1 and CDR2: KGHSH, LQKENI.

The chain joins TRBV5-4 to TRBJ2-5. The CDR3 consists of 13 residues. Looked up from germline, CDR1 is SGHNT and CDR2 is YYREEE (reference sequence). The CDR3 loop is CASSLEAQETQYF.

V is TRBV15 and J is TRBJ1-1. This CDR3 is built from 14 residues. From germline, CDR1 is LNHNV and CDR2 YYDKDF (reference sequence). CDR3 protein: CATSGAKVNTEAFF.

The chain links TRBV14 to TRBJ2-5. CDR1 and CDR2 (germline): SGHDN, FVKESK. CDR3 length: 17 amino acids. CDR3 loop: CASSRQELVDFQETQYF.

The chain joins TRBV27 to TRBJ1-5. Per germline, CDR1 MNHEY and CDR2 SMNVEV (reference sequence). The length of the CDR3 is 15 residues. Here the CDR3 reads CASSLRRRGYQPQHF.

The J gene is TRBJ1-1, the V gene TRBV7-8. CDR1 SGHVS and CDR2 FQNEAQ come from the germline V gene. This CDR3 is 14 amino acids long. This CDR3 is CASSLSTGNTEAFF.

This CDR3 reads CASSLNTGGIQYF. This chain uses TRBV7-3 with TRBJ2-4; TCRdb lists TRBD1, though no DNA is available to test this call. The germline V gene has CDR1 SGHTA and CDR2 FQGTGA. The CDR3 sequence is 13 residues long.

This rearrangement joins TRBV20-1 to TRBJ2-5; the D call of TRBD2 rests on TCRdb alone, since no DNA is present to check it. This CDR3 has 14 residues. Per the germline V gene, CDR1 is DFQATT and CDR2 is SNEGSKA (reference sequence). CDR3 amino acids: CSARGLAVKETQYF.

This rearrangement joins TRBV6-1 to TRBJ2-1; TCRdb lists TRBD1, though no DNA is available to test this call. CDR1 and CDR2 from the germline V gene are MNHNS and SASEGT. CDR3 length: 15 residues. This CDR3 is CASSPGTGGLYEQFF.

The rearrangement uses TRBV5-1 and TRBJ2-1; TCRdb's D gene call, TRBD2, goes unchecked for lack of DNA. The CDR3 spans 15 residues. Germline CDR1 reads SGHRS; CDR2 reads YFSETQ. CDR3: CASTRGLATNNEQFF.

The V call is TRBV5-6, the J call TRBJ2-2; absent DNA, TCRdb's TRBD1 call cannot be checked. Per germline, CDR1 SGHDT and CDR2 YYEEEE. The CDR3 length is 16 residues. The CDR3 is CASSPDRGGWTGELFF.

Here the CDR3 reads CSAGTEYNEQFF. The chain links TRBV29-1 to TRBJ2-1; the TCRdb D gene call, TRBD1, has no DNA to confirm it. The CDR3 length is 12 residues. In germline, CDR1 is SQVTM, CDR2 ANQGSEA.

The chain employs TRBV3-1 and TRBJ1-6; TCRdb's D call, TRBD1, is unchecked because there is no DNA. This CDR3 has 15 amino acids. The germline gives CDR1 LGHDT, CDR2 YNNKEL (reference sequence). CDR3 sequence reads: CASSQRQDYNSPLHF.

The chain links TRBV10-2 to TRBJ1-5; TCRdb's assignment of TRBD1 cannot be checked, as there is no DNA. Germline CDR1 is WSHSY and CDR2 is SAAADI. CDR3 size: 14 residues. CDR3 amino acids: CASAARTRFQPQHF.

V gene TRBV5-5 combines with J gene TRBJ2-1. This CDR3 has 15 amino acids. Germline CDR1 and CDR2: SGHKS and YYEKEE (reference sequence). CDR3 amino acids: CASSFSPDGYNEQFF.

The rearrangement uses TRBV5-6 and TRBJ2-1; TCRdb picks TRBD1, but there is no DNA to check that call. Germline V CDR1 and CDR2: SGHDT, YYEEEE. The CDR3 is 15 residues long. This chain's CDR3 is CASSVGQGAPDEQFF. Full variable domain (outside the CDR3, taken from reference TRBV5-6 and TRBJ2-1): DAGVTQSPTHLIKTRGQQVTLRCSPKSGHDTVSWYQQALGQGPQFIFQYYEEEERQRGNFPDRFSGHQFPNYSSELNVNALLLGDSALYLCASSVGQGAPDEQFFGPGTRLTVL.

CDR3 loop: CSATGTPKGEQYF. This sequence joins TRBV20-1 and TRBJ2-7; TCRdb's D call, TRBD2, is unchecked because there is no DNA. From germline, CDR1 is DFQATT and CDR2 SNEGSKA (reference sequence). The CDR3 is made up of 13 amino acids.

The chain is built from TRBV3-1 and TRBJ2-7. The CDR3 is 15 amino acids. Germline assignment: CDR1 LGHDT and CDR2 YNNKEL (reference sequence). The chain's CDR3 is CASSQDLGGYYEQYF.

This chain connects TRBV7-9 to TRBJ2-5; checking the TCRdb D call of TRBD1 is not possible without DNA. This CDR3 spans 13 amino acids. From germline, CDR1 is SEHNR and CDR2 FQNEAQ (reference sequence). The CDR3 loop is CASLNGGQETQYF.

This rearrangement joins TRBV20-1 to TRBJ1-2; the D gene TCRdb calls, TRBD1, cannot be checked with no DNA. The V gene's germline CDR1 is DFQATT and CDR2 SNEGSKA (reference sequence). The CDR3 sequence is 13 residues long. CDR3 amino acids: CSAGLRGNYGYTF.

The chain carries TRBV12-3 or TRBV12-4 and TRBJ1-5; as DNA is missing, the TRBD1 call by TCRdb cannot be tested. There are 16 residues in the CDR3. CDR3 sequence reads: CASSLSQGGGNQPQHF.